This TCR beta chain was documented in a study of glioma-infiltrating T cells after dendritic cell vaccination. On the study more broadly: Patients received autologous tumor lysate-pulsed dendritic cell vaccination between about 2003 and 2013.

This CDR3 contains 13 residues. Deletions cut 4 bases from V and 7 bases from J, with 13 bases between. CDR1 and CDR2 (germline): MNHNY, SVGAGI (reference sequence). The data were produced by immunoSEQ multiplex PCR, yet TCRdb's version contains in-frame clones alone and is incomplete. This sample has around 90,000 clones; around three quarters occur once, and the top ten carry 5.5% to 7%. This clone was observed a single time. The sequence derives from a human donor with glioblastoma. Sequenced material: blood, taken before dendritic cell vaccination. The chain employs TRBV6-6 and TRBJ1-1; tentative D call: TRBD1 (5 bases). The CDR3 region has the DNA TGTGCCAGCAGTTCGCCCCAGGGTCTTGAAGCTTTCTTT. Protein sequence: CASSSPQGLEAFF.